This T cell receptor beta chain emerged from a study of cytomegalovirus exposure and HLA in healthy donors. Study-wide results and limits: Within a later analysis, the majority of CMV-associated TCR beta chains appeared HLA-restricted.

Concerning this clone: The antigen remains undetermined.

PCR employed 60 Vbeta and 13 Jbeta primers. Clones were sequenced by immunoSEQ multiplex PCR, and TCRdb holds only the in-frame ones, with some missing. This table has about 94,000 clones, roughly 79% appearing once. The germline gives CDR1 SGDLS, CDR2 YYNGEE. The CDR3 sequence is 15 residues long. Between the trimmed V and J ends, which lost 0 bases and 1 base, there was a span of 8 bases. This receptor was obtained from a woman aged 40 to 50 in good health and CMV-seronegative. The chain uses TRBV9 and TRBJ1-3; a weak D match, TRBD1 (5 bases). The material sequenced was PBMCs. The DNA of the CDR3 is TGTGCCAGCAGCGTAGAGAAGGGGTCTGGAAACACCATATATTTT. Its translation: CASSVEKGSGNTIYF.